The present T cell receptor beta chain was sequenced within a study of blood T cell repertoires in COVID-19. Study background: The United States, Italy and Spain provided the acute and convalescent COVID-19 samples. PBMCs, B-cell-depleted T cells, or T cells were the source of the cDNA or gDNA that made up the material.

Per the germline V gene, CDR1 is MGHRA and CDR2 is YSYEKL. Deletions cut 3 bases from V and 0 bases from J, with 8 bases between. This CDR3 has 15 amino acids. In the original analysis: The assay estimated nucleated cells by amplifying reference gene primers. Measured with immunoSEQ multiplex PCR; TCRdb has only the in-frame clones, and not every one. The D gene and trimming were derived from the DNA, and the V and J assignments and clone size from that table. The table records around 40,000 clones, about nine tenths of them present only once. The source is a man in his fifties with active COVID-19. The chain uses TRBV4-1 and TRBJ2-2, with a tentative D call TRBD2 (6 bases). Sequencing was carried out using peripheral blood. In DNA, the CDR3 is TGCGCCAGCAGCCATAGCGGAGCGAACACCGGGGAGCTGTTTTTT. This translates into CASSHSGANTGELFF.